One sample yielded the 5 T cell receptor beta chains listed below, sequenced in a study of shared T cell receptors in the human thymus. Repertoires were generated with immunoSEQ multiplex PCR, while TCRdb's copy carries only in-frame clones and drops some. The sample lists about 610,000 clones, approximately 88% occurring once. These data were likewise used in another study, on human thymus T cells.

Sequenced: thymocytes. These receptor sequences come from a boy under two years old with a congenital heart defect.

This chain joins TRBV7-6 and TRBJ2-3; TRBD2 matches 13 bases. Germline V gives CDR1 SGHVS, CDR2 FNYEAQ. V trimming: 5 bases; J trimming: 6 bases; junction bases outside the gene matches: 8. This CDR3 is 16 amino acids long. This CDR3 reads CASSPRTSGSLDTQYF. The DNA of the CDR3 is TGTGCCAGCAGCCCCCGGACTAGCGGGAGTTTGGATACGCAGTATTTT.

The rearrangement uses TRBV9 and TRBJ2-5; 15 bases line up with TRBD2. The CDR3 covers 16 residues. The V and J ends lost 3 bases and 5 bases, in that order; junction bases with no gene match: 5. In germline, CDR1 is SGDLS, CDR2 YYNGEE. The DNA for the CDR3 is TGTGCCAGCAGCGCCCCCGGGACTAGCGGGAGGGAGACCCAGTACTTC. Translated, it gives CASSAPGTSGRETQYF.

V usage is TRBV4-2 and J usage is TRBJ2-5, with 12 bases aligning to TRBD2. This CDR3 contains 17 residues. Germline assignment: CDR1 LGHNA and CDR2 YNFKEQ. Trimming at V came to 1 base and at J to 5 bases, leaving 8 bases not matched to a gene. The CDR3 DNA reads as TGTGCCAGCAGCCAAGTGCTAGCGGGAGGGCCTAGTGAGACCCAGTACTTC. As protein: CASSQVLAGGPSETQYF.

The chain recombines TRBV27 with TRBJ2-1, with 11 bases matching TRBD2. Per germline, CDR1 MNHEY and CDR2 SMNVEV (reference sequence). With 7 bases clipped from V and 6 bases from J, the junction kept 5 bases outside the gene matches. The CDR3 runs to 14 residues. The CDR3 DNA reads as TGTGCCAGCAAAAAGACTAGCGGGGTCAATGAGCAGTTCTTC. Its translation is CASKKTSGVNEQFF.

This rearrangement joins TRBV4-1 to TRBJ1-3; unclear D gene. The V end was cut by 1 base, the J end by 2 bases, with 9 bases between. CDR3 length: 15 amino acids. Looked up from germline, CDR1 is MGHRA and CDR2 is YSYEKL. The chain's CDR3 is CASSQASGAGNTIYF. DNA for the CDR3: TGCGCCAGCAGCCAAGCCTCCGGGGCTGGAAACACCATATATTTT.